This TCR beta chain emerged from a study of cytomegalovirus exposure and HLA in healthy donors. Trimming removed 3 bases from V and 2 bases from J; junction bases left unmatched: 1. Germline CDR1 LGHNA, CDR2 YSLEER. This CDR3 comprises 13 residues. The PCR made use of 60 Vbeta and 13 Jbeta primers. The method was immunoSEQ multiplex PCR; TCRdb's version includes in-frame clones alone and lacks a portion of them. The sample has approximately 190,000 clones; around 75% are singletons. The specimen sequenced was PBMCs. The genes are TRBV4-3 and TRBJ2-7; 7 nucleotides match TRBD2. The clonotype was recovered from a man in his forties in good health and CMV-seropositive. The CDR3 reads CASSHTSAYEQYF. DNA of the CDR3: TGCGCCAGCAGCCATACTAGCGCCTACGAGCAGTACTTC.